What follows are 28 T cell receptor beta chains derived from one specimen sequenced in a study of spatial heterogeneity in lung cancer. The time point here: sample taken at primary tumor resection. No cell sorting; template was whole RNA from tumor, lung tissue or PBMC. TCRdb analysed the 5' RACE reads with MiXCR anew, one entry per CDR3 protein. The table shows around 89,000 distinct CDR3 sequences, with less than 15% occurring only once. This specimen was PBMCs, taken at surgery. Every receptor here comes from a male donor with early-stage non-small cell lung cancer.

This clonotype was seen a few times. The CDR3 DNA reads TGTGCCAGCAGCTTACAAACGACACTTAACACCGGGGAGCTGTTTTTT. Amino acids: CASSLQTTLNTGELFF. This sequence joins TRBV11-2 and TRBJ2-2, with D uncertain. This CDR3 region has 16 residues. The V gene lost 2 bases and the J gene lost 2 bases, with 12 bases spanning the gap. In germline, CDR1 is SGHAT, CDR2 FQNNGV.

This clonotype was counted many times. This chain joins TRBV7-2 and TRBJ2-1; 10 bases agree with TRBD2. Looked up from germline, CDR1 is SGHTA and CDR2 is FQGNSA. The CDR3 length is 16 residues. Trimming cost V 3 bases and J 5 bases; bases outside gene matches: 7. The CDR3 reads CASSFSGGAGHNEQFF. The CDR3 DNA follows: TGTGCCAGCAGCTTCAGCGGGGGGGCCGGCCACAATGAGCAGTTCTTC.

This clonotype has only a few counts. The V call is TRBV4-2, the J call TRBJ2-5, with 7 nucleotides matching TRBD2. The V gene end was trimmed by 0 bases and the J gene end by 5 bases; junction bases not matched to a gene: 6. The CDR3 contains 15 residues. The germline V gene has CDR1 LGHNA and CDR2 YNFKEQ. The CDR3 loop reads CASSQEGGAQETQYF. CDR3 DNA: TGTGCCAGCAGCCAAGAGGGAGGGGCGCAGGAGACCCAGTACTTC.

The V gene is TRBV18, the J gene TRBJ1-4, with a tentative D call TRBD1 (5 bases). V was shortened by 5 bases and J by 4 bases, with 14 bases between the two germline ends. CDR3 length equals 15 residues. Germline CDR1 is KGHSH and CDR2 is LQKENI. The CDR3 DNA reads TGTGCCAGCTCAGGCCGGGACGGACATAATGAAAAACTGTTTTTT. Protein sequence: CASSGRDGHNEKLFF.

V is TRBV5-1 and J is TRBJ2-1; D ambiguous. CDR1 SGHRS and CDR2 YFSETQ come from the germline V gene. The V gene lost 3 bases and the J gene lost 4 bases, with 8 bases spanning the gap. The CDR3 extends over 13 amino acids. CDR3 nucleotides: TGCGCCAGCAGCTCAACAAGATACAATGAGCAGTTCTTC. Translating gives CASSSTRYNEQFF.

In this sample, this clonotype turned up a few times. Here the CDR3 reads CASSLSSAASYEQYF. The CDR3 coding sequence is TGTGCCAGCAGTTTATCGTCCGCCGCTTCCTACGAGCAGTACTTC. The genes are TRBV27 and TRBJ2-7; D is unclear. The CDR3 extends over 15 amino acids. Looked up from germline, CDR1 is MNHEY and CDR2 is SMNVEV (reference sequence). Trimming removed 0 bases from V and 1 base from J, with 10 bases in between.

In its sample, this clonotype was seen many times. The chain couples TRBV5-1 to TRBJ2-7; D gene unclear. The CDR3 length is 13 residues. Trimming removed 0 bases from V and 2 bases from J, with 6 bases in between. The V gene's germline CDR1 is SGHRS and CDR2 YFSETQ. The CDR3 DNA reads as TGCGCCAGCAGCTTGGGCGGACCCTACGAGCAGTACTTC. This gives the protein CASSLGGPYEQYF.

The chain uses TRBV6-2 or TRBV6-3 and TRBJ2-1; D not certain. V was shortened by 3 bases and J by 1 base, with 4 bases between the two germline ends. The CDR3 totals 13 residues. The V gene's germline CDR1 is MNHEY and CDR2 SVGEGT. CDR3 sequence reads: CASSYESYNEQFF. For the CDR3, the DNA is TGTGCCAGCAGTTATGAGTCCTACAATGAGCAGTTCTTC.

The sample holds many counts of this clonotype. The CDR3 DNA follows: TGTGCCACCAGCAGAGAGGCTATAGGGCCACAAGAGACCCAGTACTTC. Translation: CATSREAIGPQETQYF. The V gene is TRBV15, the J gene TRBJ2-5; D gene ambiguous. CDR3 length: 16 residues. Trimming stripped 0 bases from V and 2 bases from J, with 13 bases between. Germline V gene lookup returns CDR1 LNHNV and CDR2 YYDKDF (reference sequence). The complete variable domain, with remaining parts taken from reference TRBV15 and TRBJ2-5, reads DAMVIQNPRYQVTQFGKPVTLSCSQTLNHNVMYWYQQKSSQAPKLLFHYYDKDFNNEADTPDNFQSRRPNTSFCFLDIRSPGLGDTAMYLCATSREAIGPQETQYFGPGTRLLVL.

This clonotype was picked up a small number of times. The V call is TRBV7-2, the J call TRBJ2-1; no clear D gene. Germline CDR1 is SGHTA and CDR2 is FQGNSA. The V and J ends lost 5 bases and 4 bases respectively, with 15 bases between them. CDR3 length: 15 residues. Here the CDR3 DNA reads TGTGCCAGCAGCCCAGCTTCCGCGTTATACAATGAGCAGTTCTTC. Translated: CASSPASALYNEQFF.

This clonotype was observed at least ten times. The rearrangement links TRBV10-1 to TRBJ1-6, with TRBD1 identical over 10 bases. The ends lost 8 bases at V and 8 bases at J; junction bases unmatched: 0. The CDR3 consists of 12 residues. The germline V gene has CDR1 WNHNN and CDR2 SYGVQD (reference sequence). The CDR3 nucleotides read TGCGCCAGCGGACAGGGGGATTCACCCCTCCACTTT. Translation: CASGQGDSPLHF.

The rearrangement links TRBV2 to TRBJ2-7; D gene unclear. The CDR3 runs 13 residues. The germline V gene encodes CDR1 SNHLY and CDR2 FYNNEI. Trimming pared 0 bases from V and 10 bases from J, leaving 13 bases between. The CDR3 region has the DNA TGTGCCAGCAGTGAAGCGTCGGCACCTCACCAGTACTTC. This codes for CASSEASAPHQYF.

The gene calls are TRBV9 and TRBJ2-1; perhaps TRBD1 as D (6 bases). Germline V gene lookup returns CDR1 SGDLS and CDR2 YYNGEE. The V end was cut by 5 bases, the J end by 6 bases, with 18 bases between. The CDR3 extends over 15 amino acids. CDR3 coding DNA: TGTGCCAGCAGTCCAGGGGTTCTCCCGGGCAATGAGCAGTTCTTC. This gives the protein CASSPGVLPGNEQFF.

The table lists this clonotype with many counts. J is TRBJ2-7 and V is TRBV12-3 or TRBV12-4; D is ambiguous. The length of the CDR3 is 13 residues. V dropped 5 bases and J dropped 12 bases, with 20 bases sitting between them. CDR3 in DNA: TGTGCCAGCAGTCCGAACAATGGGCAGGTCGGGTACTTC. It yields the protein CASSPNNGQVGYF.

This clonotype showed up many times. This chain joins TRBV27 and TRBJ1-1; 9 bases fit TRBD1. Unmatched junction bases numbered 7, after V lost 6 bases and J lost 5 bases. This CDR3 comprises 14 residues. The V gene's germline CDR1 is MNHEY and CDR2 SMNVEV (reference sequence). The CDR3 reads CASRGTGRKTEAFF. In DNA, the CDR3 is TGTGCCAGCAGGGGGACAGGGAGGAAGACTGAAGCTTTCTTT.

At least ten counts were recorded for this clonotype. Germline and junction disagree at one end, which may indicate a read error. The chain couples TRBV2 to TRBJ2-3; D uncertain. Per the germline V gene, CDR1 is SNHLY and CDR2 is FYNNEI. The CDR3 totals 13 residues. The CDR3 region has the DNA TGTGCCAGCAGTGAAGCCCCTGGCGATACGCAGTGTTTT. Its translation is CASSEAPGDTQCF.

The chain has TRBV11-3 and TRBJ1-4; no definite D call. The CDR3 spans 16 residues. The ends were cut back, 0 bases at V and 0 bases at J, with 8 bases in the middle. CDR1 and CDR2 (germline): SGHNT, YENEEA. DNA for the CDR3: TGTGCCAGCAGCTTAGATGCACTTGCAACTAATGAAAAACTGTTTTTT. Translating it yields CASSLDALATNEKLFF. Filled out from reference TRBV11-3 and TRBJ1-4, the complete variable domain reads EAGVVQSPRYKIIEKKQPVAFWCNPISGHNTLYWYLQNLGQGPELLIRYENEEAVDDSQLPKDRFSAERLKGVDSTLKIQPAELGDSAVYLCASSLDALATNEKLFFGSGTQLSVL.

The rearrangement uses TRBV18 and TRBJ2-3, with D maybe TRBD2 (6 bases). Germline V gene lookup returns CDR1 KGHSH and CDR2 LQKENI. This CDR3 region has 15 residues. Trimming stripped 1 base from V and 5 bases from J, with 13 bases between. The DNA of the CDR3 is TGTGCCAGCTCACCACAGGAGGGCCTGAAAGATACGCAGTATTTT. Translated: CASSPQEGLKDTQYF. Looking up the rest from reference TRBV18 and TRBJ2-3 gives the full variable domain: NAGVMQNPRHLVRRRGQEARLRCSPMKGHSHVYWYRQLPEEGLKFMVYLQKENIIDESGMPKERFSAEFPKEGPSILRIQQVVRGDSAAYFCASSPQEGLKDTQYFGPGTRLTVL.

By share of the sample, this clonotype is medium-sized. The V call is TRBV7-9, the J call TRBJ2-2, with D unresolved. The germline V and J ends were trimmed by 1 base and 1 base, with 7 bases remaining between them. CDR3 length: 15 amino acids. Germline V lookup: CDR1 SEHNR, CDR2 FQNEAQ (reference sequence). CDR3 bases: TGTGCCAGCAGCTTAGATTTGGAGAACACCGGGGAGCTGTTTTTT. As protein: CASSLDLENTGELFF.

The J gene is TRBJ2-3, the V gene TRBV3-1, with D tentatively TRBD1 (5 bases). This CDR3 has 15 amino acids. In germline, CDR1 is LGHDT, CDR2 YNNKEL (reference sequence). V gave up 4 bases and J gave up 4 bases, with 15 bases separating them. CDR3 in DNA: TGTGCCAGCAGCCCGTCAGGGTCCAGGGCAGATACGCAGTATTTT. Translating it yields CASSPSGSRADTQYF.

V is TRBV6-4 and J is TRBJ2-1; tentative D call: TRBD2 (5 bases). V was clipped by 9 bases and J by 3 bases, with 27 bases between them. CDR1 is MRHNA and CDR2 is SNTAGT in the germline V gene. CDR3 size: 18 residues. In DNA form, the CDR3 reads TGTGCCAGGCACCCCACCGGGCCCAAAAACGACTACTACAATGAGCAGTTCTTC. It encodes CARHPTGPKNDYYNEQFF.

This clonotype was counted a few times. V and J are TRBV27 and TRBJ2-7; D is perhaps TRBD1 (5 bases). The CDR3 loop spans 16 amino acids. Looked up from germline, CDR1 is MNHEY and CDR2 is SMNVEV (reference sequence). V was cut by 5 bases and J by 3 bases, with 20 bases left in between. DNA of the CDR3: TGTGCCAGCAGTCCGTCTGTAGGTGGTAGGGGCTACGAGCAGTACTTC. This translates into CASSPSVGGRGYEQYF.

This clonotype was seen repeatedly, ten times or more. The V and J genes are TRBV14 and TRBJ1-1; a weak D match, TRBD1 (5 bases). This CDR3 contains 17 residues. V was shortened by 4 bases and J by 0 bases, with 18 bases between the two germline ends. Germline values: CDR1 SGHDN, CDR2 FVKESK. In nucleotides, the CDR3 is TGTGCCAGCAGCCCGCCTCCCGACAGTACTCTGAACACTGAAGCTTTCTTT. Translation gives CASSPPPDSTLNTEAFF.

V and J are TRBV5-6 and TRBJ1-4, with 9 bases lining up with TRBD1. This CDR3 is built from 14 residues. The germline gives CDR1 SGHDT, CDR2 YYEEEE. J was trimmed by 7 bases and V by 1 base; bases with no gene match: 2. The CDR3 region has the DNA TGTGCCAGCAGCTTGAAGGGACAGGGTGAAAAACTGTTTTTT. This codes for CASSLKGQGEKLFF. The full variable domain, in which reference TRBV5-6 and TRBJ1-4 provide the parts outside the CDR3, is DAGVTQSPTHLIKTRGQQVTLRCSPKSGHDTVSWYQQALGQGPQFIFQYYEEEERQRGNFPDRFSGHQFPNYSSELNVNALLLGDSALYLCASSLKGQGEKLFFGSGTQLSVL.

This clonotype was recorded a few times. The chain joins TRBV7-2 to TRBJ2-3, with 10 bases identical to TRBD2. V lost 2 bases to trimming and J lost 4 bases; unmatched junction nucleotides: 6. Germline CDR1 reads SGHTA; CDR2 reads FQGNSA. The CDR3 runs to 16 residues. CDR3 region: CASSLIWLAGADTQYF. Here the CDR3 DNA reads TGTGCCAGCAGCTTAATTTGGCTAGCGGGGGCAGATACGCAGTATTTT.

The chain links TRBV28 to TRBJ1-2, with 8 bases matching TRBD1. The CDR3 loop spans 14 amino acids. V lost 10 bases to trimming and J lost 3 bases; unmatched junction nucleotides: 10. CDR1 is MDHEN and CDR2 is SYDVKM in the germline V gene. Here the CDR3 DNA reads TGTGCCATCTTACCGGGACAGGTCCACTATGGCTACACCTTC. It codes for CAILPGQVHYGYTF.

The count of this clonotype is one. The chain employs TRBV21-1 and TRBJ2-1; the DNA was not used to check the table's D call, TRBD1. TRBV21-1 is a pseudogene locus. The CDR3 loop spans 15 amino acids. The CDR3 region is CASSKWGQGYNEQFF. Written as DNA, the CDR3 is TGTGCCAGCAGCAAATGGGGCCAAGGGTACAATGAGCAGTTCTTC.

This sequence joins TRBV28 and TRBJ2-7; TRBD2 might be the D (5 bases). Germline CDR1 MDHEN, CDR2 SYDVKM. V was clipped by 6 bases and J by 0 bases, with 12 bases between them. CDR3 length equals 14 residues. CDR3 loop: CASRTLGLSYEQYF. In DNA, the CDR3 is TGTGCCAGCAGGACACTAGGACTCTCCTACGAGCAGTACTTC.